This TCR beta chain was sequenced in a study of regulatory T cells in long-lasting Graves disease. The sample holds a few counts of this clonotype. Trimming cost V 5 bases and J 0 bases, with 11 bases left between them. This CDR3 comprises 16 residues. In germline, CDR1 is MDHEN, CDR2 SYDVKM. Regarding time point: newly diagnosed GD, antithyroid drugs for less than 3 months. Construction of the TCR library relied on RNA isolated from PBMCs. Library construction for TCR beta used iRepertoire HTBI primers and Arm-PCR of CDR3 regions. One entry per CDR3 protein results from TCRdb running MiXCR on the multiplex PCR reads. Among around 460,000 distinct CDR3 sequences listed, around 13% were seen once. This sample also belongs to another study, concerning T cells in Graves' hyperthyroidism and ophthalmopathy.

The sequencing here drew on peripheral blood mononuclear cells (PBMCs), taken at new diagnosis, from a patient treated with antithyroid drugs. V is TRBV28 and J is TRBJ1-6; tentatively, D is TRBD1 (5 bases). This TCR was sampled from a woman aged 45 to 65 with Graves disease. The CDR3 spells CASSQNGGSYNSPLHF. CDR3 coding DNA: TGTGCCAGCAGTCAAAACGGGGGCTCCTATAATTCACCCCTCCACTTT.